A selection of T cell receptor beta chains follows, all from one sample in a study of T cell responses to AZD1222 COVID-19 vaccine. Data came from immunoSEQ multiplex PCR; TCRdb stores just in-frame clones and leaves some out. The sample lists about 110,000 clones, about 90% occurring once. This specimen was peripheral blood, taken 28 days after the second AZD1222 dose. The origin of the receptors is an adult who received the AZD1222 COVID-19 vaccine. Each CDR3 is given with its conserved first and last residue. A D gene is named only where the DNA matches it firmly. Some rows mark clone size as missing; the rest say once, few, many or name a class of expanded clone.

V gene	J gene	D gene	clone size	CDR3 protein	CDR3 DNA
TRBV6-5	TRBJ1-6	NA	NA	CASSQRAGHNSPLHF	TGTGCCAGCAGTCAACGGGCAGGACATAATTCACCCCTCCACTTT
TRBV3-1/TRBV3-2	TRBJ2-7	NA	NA	CASSLGGYEQYF	TGTGCCTCCTCCCTGGGGGGCTACGAGCAGTACTTC
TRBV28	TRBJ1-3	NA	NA	CASSLGSRGSGNTIYF	TGTGCCAGCAGTTTAGGTTCCAGGGGCTCTGGAAACACCATATATTTT
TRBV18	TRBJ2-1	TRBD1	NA	CASSQGQGKNEQFF	TGTGCCAGCTCACAGGGACAGGGTAAAAATGAGCAGTTCTTC
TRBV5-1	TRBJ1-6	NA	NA	CASSLAGAISPLHF	TGCGCCAGCAGCTTGGCGGGGGCGATTTCACCCCTCCACTTT
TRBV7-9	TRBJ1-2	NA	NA	CASSSLWAPLHGYTF	TGTGCCAGCAGCTCTCTTTGGGCGCCATTACATGGCTACACCTTC
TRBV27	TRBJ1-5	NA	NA	CASSTQYSNQPQHF	TGTGCCAGCAGTACACAGTATAGCAATCAGCCCCAGCATTTT
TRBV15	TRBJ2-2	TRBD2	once	CATSRDTTSGSVGELFF	TGTGCCACCAGCAGAGATACGACTAGCGGGAGCGTCGGGGAGCTGTTTTTT
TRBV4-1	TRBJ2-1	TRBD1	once	CASSQSGQGGNEQFF	TGCGCCAGCAGCCAATCGGGACAGGGAGGCAATGAGCAGTTCTTC
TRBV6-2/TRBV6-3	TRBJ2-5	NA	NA	CASSLQETQYF	TGTGCCAGCAGCTTACAAGAGACCCAGTACTTC
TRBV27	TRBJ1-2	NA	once	CASSRWPSWDGYTF	TGTGCCAGCAGCCGCTGGCCCTCTTGGGATGGCTACACCTTC
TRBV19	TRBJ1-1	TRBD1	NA	CASSRDSYNTEAFF	TGTGCCAGTAGTAGGGACAGTTACAACACTGAAGCTTTCTTT
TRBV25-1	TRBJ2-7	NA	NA	CASSDGGDRSYEQYF	TGTGCCAGCAGTGATGGGGGAGATAGGTCCTACGAGCAGTACTTC
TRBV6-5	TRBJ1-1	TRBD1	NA	CASTRLGTGPSEAFF	TGTGCCAGCACCCGTCTGGGGACAGGGCCCTCCGAAGCTTTCTTT
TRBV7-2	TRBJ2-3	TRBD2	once	CASSPGLAGSTDTQYF	TGTGCCAGCAGCCCGGGACTAGCGGGTAGCACAGATACGCAGTATTTT
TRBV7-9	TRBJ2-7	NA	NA	CASSSHRVDEQYF	TGTGCCAGCAGCTCCCACAGGGTGGACGAGCAGTACTTC
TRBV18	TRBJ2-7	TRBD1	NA	CASSPLGQGFLVEQYF	TGTGCCAGCTCACCCCTGGGACAGGGGTTCCTAGTGGAGCAGTACTTC
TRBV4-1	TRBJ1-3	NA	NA	CASSQDWGGNSGNTIYF	TGCGCCAGCAGCCAAGATTGGGGGGGGAACTCTGGAAACACCATATATTTT